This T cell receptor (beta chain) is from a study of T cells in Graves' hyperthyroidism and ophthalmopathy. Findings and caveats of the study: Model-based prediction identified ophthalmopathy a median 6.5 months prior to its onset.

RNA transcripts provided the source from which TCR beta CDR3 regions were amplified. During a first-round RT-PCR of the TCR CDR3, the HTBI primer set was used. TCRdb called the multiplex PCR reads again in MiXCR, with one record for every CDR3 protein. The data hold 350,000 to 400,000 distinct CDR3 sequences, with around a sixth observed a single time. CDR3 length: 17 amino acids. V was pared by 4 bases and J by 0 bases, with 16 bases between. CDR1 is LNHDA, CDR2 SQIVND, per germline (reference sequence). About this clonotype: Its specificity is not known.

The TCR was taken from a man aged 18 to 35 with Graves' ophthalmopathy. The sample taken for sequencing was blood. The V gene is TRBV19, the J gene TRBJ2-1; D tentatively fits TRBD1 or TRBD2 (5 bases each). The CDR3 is CASSTPQGRHSYNEQFF. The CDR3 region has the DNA TGTGCCAGTAGTACACCCCAGGGACGCCACTCCTACAATGAGCAGTTCTTC.